The 32 T cell receptor beta chains in this list originate from one sample, sequenced in a study of Graves' ophthalmopathy and Graves' hyperthyroidism. The authors amplified TCR beta CDR3 regions from RNA transcripts. First-round RT-PCR relied on HTBI primers, and a second-round multiplex PCR came next. TCRdb fed the multiplex PCR reads into MiXCR, producing one record per CDR3 protein. The repertoire holds 400,000 to 500,000 distinct CDR3 sequences, with approximately 21% as singletons. The sequenced sample consisted of peripheral blood. These receptors all stem from a woman aged 18-35 years with stable Graves' hyperthyroidism.

The sample holds many counts of this clonotype. The chain's CDR3 is CASSYSGGPDYEQYF. The CDR3, as DNA: TGTGCCAGCAGTTACTCTGGGGGGCCCGACTACGAGCAGTACTTC. The chain uses TRBV6-5 and TRBJ2-7; D tentatively reads TRBD1 or TRBD2 (6 bases each). Looked up from germline, CDR1 is MNHEY and CDR2 is SVGAGI. The CDR3 spans 15 residues. V shed 0 bases and J shed 3 bases, with 12 bases lying between them.

This clonotype occurred many times. This chain uses TRBV5-1 with TRBJ1-2, with D perhaps matching TRBD1 (5 bases). Germline lookup yields CDR1 SGHRS and CDR2 YFSETQ. Trimming removed 0 bases at V and 8 bases at J, with 17 bases between. The CDR3 sequence is 15 residues long. The chain's CDR3 is CASSLGTGGESGYTF. In DNA, the CDR3 is TGCGCCAGCAGCTTGGGCACAGGCGGAGAGAGCGGCTACACCTTC.

This clonotype was counted many times. The rearrangement uses TRBV12-5 and TRBJ1-2; the match to TRBD1 covers 9 bases. CDR1 is LGHNT and CDR2 is FRNRAP in the germline V gene. The length of the CDR3 is 15 residues. V trimming: 8 bases; J trimming: 5 bases; junction bases outside the gene matches: 12. This chain's CDR3 is CASSSPGTGKYGYTF. DNA of the CDR3: TGTGCTAGTAGCAGCCCCGGGACAGGGAAGTATGGCTACACCTTC. The entire variable domain, with the rest obtained from reference TRBV12-5 and TRBJ1-2, is as follows: DARVTQTPRHKVTEMGQEVTMRCQPILGHNTVFWYRQTMMQGLELLAYFRNRAPLDDSGMPKDRFSAEMPDATLATLKIQPSEPRDSAVYFCASSSPGTGKYGYTFGSGTRLTVV.

This clonotype has a count of ten or more. The chain joins TRBV20-1 to TRBJ2-2; D is ambiguous. The germline V gene encodes CDR1 DFQATT and CDR2 SNEGSKA (reference sequence). This CDR3 is 13 amino acids long. V shed 5 bases and J shed 6 bases, with 13 bases lying between them. CDR3 residues: CSAGVSESGELFF. CDR3 nucleotides: TGCAGTGCTGGGGTTTCAGAGTCCGGGGAGCTGTTTTTT.

This clonotype occurred many times. The chain uses TRBV12-3 or TRBV12-4 and TRBJ1-1; tentatively, D is TRBD1 (6 bases). This CDR3 spans 14 amino acids. V lost 7 bases to trimming and J lost 1 base, with 13 bases between them. The CDR3 sequence is CASTAGGANTEAFF. The CDR3 DNA sequence: TGTGCCAGCACCGCTGGGGGGGCGAACACTGAAGCTTTCTTT.

This clonotype was seen repeatedly, ten times or more. The chain couples TRBV7-9 to TRBJ2-3, with 12 positions matching TRBD1. The CDR3 covers 16 residues. Germline lookup yields CDR1 SEHNR and CDR2 FQNEAQ (reference sequence). Trimming removed 5 bases from V and 3 bases from J; junction bases left unmatched: 6. CDR3 nucleotide sequence: TGTGCCAGCAGCCCTTGGGACAGGGGGCGAACAGATACGCAGTATTTT. This encodes CASSPWDRGRTDTQYF. Complete variable domain (other parts from reference TRBV7-9 and TRBJ2-3): DTGVSQNPRHKITKRGQNVTFRCDPISEHNRLYWYRQTLGQGPEFLTYFQNEAQLEKSRLLSDRFSAERPKGSFSTLEIQRTEQGDSAMYLCASSPWDRGRTDTQYFGPGTRLTVL.

In its sample, this clonotype was seen many times. V usage is TRBV12-3 or TRBV12-4 and J usage is TRBJ2-5, with D tentatively TRBD2 (5 bases). CDR3 length: 17 amino acids. V dropped 5 bases and J dropped 9 bases, with 28 bases sitting between them. CDR3 residues: CASSHGPLSPLEVAQYF. As DNA, the CDR3 is TGTGCCAGCAGTCATGGGCCTCTATCCCCCTTGGAGGTGGCCCAGTACTTC.

This clonotype was detected ten times or more. The chain carries TRBV4-3 and TRBJ2-7; 10 nucleotides line up with TRBD2. The length of the CDR3 is 16 residues. Germline trimming cut 0 bases from V and 5 bases from J; bases unmatched to any gene: 7. The V gene's germline CDR1 is LGHNA and CDR2 YSLEER. Written as DNA, the CDR3 is TGCGCCAGCAGCCAAGAAGGGGCTAGCGGGAGCAACGAGCAGTACTTC. This codes for CASSQEGASGSNEQYF.

In its sample, this clonotype was seen many times. The V and J genes are TRBV27 and TRBJ1-5; D is unresolved. From germline, CDR1 is MNHEY and CDR2 SMNVEV (reference sequence). This CDR3 is built from 16 residues. Trimming shortened V by 5 bases and J by 7 bases, and 21 bases separated the two germline ends. The CDR3 DNA reads as TGTGCCAGCAGTCTCTACGGCGGTATCAGAGGACAGCCCCAGCATTTT. Translation: CASSLYGGIRGQPQHF.

This clonotype was recorded many times. The rearrangement joins TRBV19 to TRBJ2-7; 10 bases fit TRBD1. The CDR3 consists of 16 residues. The ends lost 4 bases at V and 2 bases at J; junction bases unmatched: 8. Germline lookup yields CDR1 LNHDA and CDR2 SQIVND (reference sequence). The CDR3 DNA follows: TGTGCCAGTAGTAGGAGAGCCGGGACAGGGGCCTACGAGCAGTACTTC. This codes for CASSRRAGTGAYEQYF.

The V call is TRBV29-1, the J call TRBJ1-3, with D perhaps TRBD1 (6 bases). The CDR3 consists of 15 residues. V was pared by 4 bases and J by 4 bases, with 17 bases between. Germline V gives CDR1 SQVTM, CDR2 ANQGSEA. The chain's CDR3 is CSVVGTPGEGNTIYF. In DNA form, the CDR3 reads TGCAGCGTTGTTGGGACCCCAGGGGAAGGAAACACCATATATTTT. Using reference TRBV29-1 and TRBJ1-3 for the parts outside the CDR3, the full variable domain is SAVISQKPSRDICQRGTSLTIQCQVDSQVTMMFWYRQQPGQSLTLIATANQGSEATYESGFVIDKFPISRPNLTFSTLTVSNMSPEDSSIYLCSVVGTPGEGNTIYFGEGSWLTVV.

This clonotype was detected many times. The gene calls are TRBV5-1 and TRBJ2-7; unclear D gene. Germline V gives CDR1 SGHRS, CDR2 YFSETQ. Trimming left V 0 bases short and J 4 bases short, with 11 bases between. The CDR3 is made up of 14 amino acids. CDR3 region: CASSLVDRLYEQYF. The DNA of the CDR3 is TGCGCCAGCAGCTTGGTGGATCGACTGTACGAGCAGTACTTC.

This clonotype was seen many times. V usage is TRBV4-1 and J usage is TRBJ1-3, with D unresolved. Germline CDR1 and CDR2: MGHRA and YSYEKL. CDR3 length: 14 amino acids. The V and J ends lost 5 bases and 4 bases respectively, with 12 bases between them. DNA of the CDR3: TGCGCCAGCAGCGACCCCCCGCGCGGAAACACCATATATTTT. Amino acid sequence: CASSDPPRGNTIYF.

Many counts were recorded for this clonotype. This rearrangement joins TRBV7-9 to TRBJ1-1; D ambiguous. The CDR3 sequence is 14 residues long. In germline, CDR1 is SEHNR, CDR2 FQNEAQ (reference sequence). V lost 2 bases and J lost 3, with 10 bases in between. CDR3 in DNA: TGTGCCAGCAGCTTATATAGCGGGGACACTGAAGCTTTCTTT. It translates to CASSLYSGDTEAFF.

At least ten counts were recorded for this clonotype. J is TRBJ2-7 and V is TRBV7-2, with D maybe TRBD1 (6 bases). Germline lookup yields CDR1 SGHTA and CDR2 FQGNSA. With 5 bases removed from V and 5 bases from J, the gap between germline ends came to 10 bases. The length of the CDR3 is 12 residues. CDR3 sequence: CASSATGHEQYF. DNA of the CDR3: TGTGCCAGCAGCGCGACAGGCCACGAGCAGTACTTC.

This clonotype was seen ten or more times. The gene calls are TRBV12-3 or TRBV12-4 and TRBJ2-7; D possibly corresponds to TRBD2 (6 bases). V was shortened by 7 bases and J by 12 bases, with 22 bases between the two germline ends. The CDR3 spans 13 residues. Here the CDR3 DNA reads TGTGCCAGCACCCACGGGACTGAGGCCCATTGGTACTTC. Translated, it gives CASTHGTEAHWYF.

V and J are TRBV6-1 and TRBJ2-7; 9 positions match TRBD1. This CDR3 spans 13 amino acids. Germline lookup yields CDR1 MNHNS and CDR2 SASEGT. V was clipped by 8 bases and J by 6 bases; unmatched bases: 8. CDR3 bases: TGTGCCAGCTCGTGGGGACAGGGTGTCGAGCAGTACTTC. This translates into CASSWGQGVEQYF.

The chain recombines TRBV19 with TRBJ1-2; D is perhaps TRBD1 (5 bases). The germline CDR1 and CDR2 sequences are LNHDA and SQIVND (reference sequence). Trimming took off 3 bases at V and 8 bases at J, with 13 bases between the two ends. The CDR3 contains 13 residues. CDR3 coding DNA: TGTGCCAGTAGTATCGGGACGAAGCGGGGCTACACCTTC. It encodes CASSIGTKRGYTF. Full variable domain (outside the CDR3, taken from reference TRBV19 and TRBJ1-2): DGGITQSPKYLFRKEGQNVTLSCEQNLNHDAMYWYRQDPGQGLRLIYYSQIVNDFQKGDIAEGYSVSREKKESFPLTVTSAQKNPTAFYLCASSIGTKRGYTFGSGTRLTVV.

This clonotype was recorded many times. The chain joins TRBV20-1 to TRBJ2-7; TRBD2 agrees at 9 bases. The CDR3 runs to 15 residues. The junction had 9 bases not matched to a gene; V was cut back by 3 bases and J by 3 bases. Per germline, CDR1 DFQATT and CDR2 SNEGSKA (reference sequence). This chain's CDR3 is CSASPPASGIYEQYF. In DNA form, the CDR3 reads TGCAGTGCTAGTCCCCCAGCTAGCGGGATCTACGAGCAGTACTTC.

This clonotype occurred many times. The chain recombines TRBV12-3 or TRBV12-4 with TRBJ1-2; TRBD1 might be the D (6 bases). The CDR3 is 14 residues long. V lost 5 bases and J 2 bases, leaving 12 bases between the germline ends. The CDR3 sequence: CASSTLRGNYGYTF. CDR3 coding DNA: TGTGCCAGCAGTACCCTAAGGGGGAACTATGGCTACACCTTC.

This clonotype was observed many times. This chain joins TRBV28 and TRBJ2-7; D not resolved. V lost 3 bases to trimming and J lost 2 bases, with 11 bases between them. Per germline, CDR1 MDHEN and CDR2 SYDVKM. The CDR3 extends over 14 amino acids. CDR3 region: CASSFALGTYEQYF. The DNA of the CDR3 is TGTGCCAGCAGTTTCGCTCTAGGAACCTACGAGCAGTACTTC.

This clonotype was seen many times. The chain carries TRBV7-2 and TRBJ2-7; the D call may be TRBD1 or TRBD2 (7 bases each). V was pared by 4 bases and J by 6 bases, with 13 bases between. CDR1 SGHTA and CDR2 FQGNSA come from the germline V gene. The CDR3 runs to 13 residues. CDR3 sequence reads: CASSYQGGLEQYF. The DNA of the CDR3 is TGTGCCAGCAGCTATCAGGGGGGGCTCGAGCAGTACTTC.

There are many counts of this clonotype. This sequence joins TRBV6-2 or TRBV6-3 and TRBJ1-1; 7 positions agree with TRBD1. Germline V gene sequence: CDR1 MNHEY, CDR2 SVGEGT. This CDR3 has 13 residues. The V segment lost 5 bases and the J segment 5 bases; nucleotides outside the gene matches: 5. CDR3 region: CASSLTQGTEAFF. CDR3 nucleotide sequence: TGTGCCAGCAGTCTAACACAGGGGACTGAAGCTTTCTTT.

J is TRBJ1-2 and V is TRBV20-1, with D maybe TRBD1 (5 bases). CDR1 is DFQATT, CDR2 SNEGSKA, per germline (reference sequence). CDR3 length equals 14 residues. Trimming removed 5 bases from V and 4 bases from J, with 17 bases in between. The CDR3 DNA follows: TGCAGTGCTGACGCGACGGGGGGGGGCTATGGCTACACCTTC. Translation gives CSADATGGGYGYTF.

At least ten counts were recorded for this clonotype. This chain joins TRBV28 and TRBJ2-7, with 8 bases identical to TRBD1. CDR3 length equals 14 residues. Germline CDR1 reads MDHEN; CDR2 reads SYDVKM. V shed 7 bases and J 2 bases; nucleotides not matched to a gene: 7. CDR3 coding DNA: TGTGCCAGCACCTCTCCGGACAGGGCCTACGAGCAGTACTTC. It encodes CASTSPDRAYEQYF.

This clonotype was counted ten times or more. V usage is TRBV10-1 and J usage is TRBJ2-5, with D possibly being TRBD2 (6 bases). Germline V gene data show CDR1 as WNHNN and CDR2 as SYGVQD (reference sequence). V lost 8 bases, J lost 5 bases, and 21 bases lay in between. The CDR3 covers 15 residues. CDR3 residues: CASPPWRVVGETQYF. The CDR3 nucleotides read TGCGCCAGCCCACCGTGGAGGGTGGTAGGGGAGACCCAGTACTTC.

This clonotype was seen repeatedly, ten times or more. V is TRBV20-1 and J is TRBJ2-7; 9 positions match TRBD2. Germline V gives CDR1 DFQATT, CDR2 SNEGSKA (reference sequence). The junction had 6 bases not matched to a gene; V was cut back by 5 bases and J by 4 bases. CDR3 length: 13 amino acids. The CDR3 sequence is CSAPGLAFYEQYF. In DNA, the CDR3 is TGCAGTGCTCCGGGACTAGCATTTTACGAGCAGTACTTC.

This clonotype was counted at least ten times. The V and J genes are TRBV27 and TRBJ2-7; the D gene is possibly TRBD1 (6 bases). This CDR3 is 15 amino acids long. V gave up 2 bases and J gave up 0 bases, with 11 bases separating them. Germline values: CDR1 MNHEY, CDR2 SMNVEV (reference sequence). This CDR3 is CASSLRGQHSYEQYF. CDR3 coding DNA: TGTGCCAGCAGTTTAAGGGGACAACACTCCTACGAGCAGTACTTC.

The sample holds many counts of this clonotype. The rearrangement uses TRBV15 and TRBJ2-7; no firm D call. The CDR3 totals 15 residues. Trimming took 0 bases from V and 0 from J, leaving 9 bases between them. Germline loops: CDR1 LNHNV, CDR2 YYDKDF (reference sequence). The CDR3 nucleotides are TGTGCCACCAGCAGAGACAGGCAGAGCTCCTACGAGCAGTACTTC. Amino acid sequence: CATSRDRQSSYEQYF.

This clonotype was seen at least ten times. V gene TRBV7-3 combines with J gene TRBJ1-1, with 9 bases lining up with TRBD1. V dropped 2 bases and J dropped 3; count of bases not matched to a gene: 7. Germline CDR1 SGHTA, CDR2 FQGTGA. CDR3 length equals 16 residues. The CDR3 reads CASSLPEGDRDTEAFF. The CDR3 nucleotides are TGTGCCAGCAGCTTACCCGAGGGGGACAGGGACACTGAAGCTTTCTTT.

This clonotype was found many times. The chain carries TRBV7-6 and TRBJ1-1, with D possibly matching TRBD1 (6 bases). This CDR3 is built from 16 residues. Between the trimmed V and J ends, which lost 4 bases and 5 bases, there was a span of 20 bases. Germline CDR1 SGHVS, CDR2 FNYEAQ. The CDR3 reads CASSSRTGGRGTEAFF. The CDR3 DNA sequence: TGTGCCAGCAGCTCGCGAACCGGGGGGCGAGGGACTGAAGCTTTCTTT.

This chain links TRBV12-3 or TRBV12-4 with TRBJ2-5; TRBD2 aligns across 7 bases. J lost 4 bases, V lost 5 bases, and 10 bases had no gene match. The CDR3 has 15 amino acids. CDR3 amino acids: CASSPRRGGGETQYF. For the CDR3, the DNA is TGTGCCAGCAGTCCCCGGCGTGGGGGGGGAGAGACCCAGTACTTC.